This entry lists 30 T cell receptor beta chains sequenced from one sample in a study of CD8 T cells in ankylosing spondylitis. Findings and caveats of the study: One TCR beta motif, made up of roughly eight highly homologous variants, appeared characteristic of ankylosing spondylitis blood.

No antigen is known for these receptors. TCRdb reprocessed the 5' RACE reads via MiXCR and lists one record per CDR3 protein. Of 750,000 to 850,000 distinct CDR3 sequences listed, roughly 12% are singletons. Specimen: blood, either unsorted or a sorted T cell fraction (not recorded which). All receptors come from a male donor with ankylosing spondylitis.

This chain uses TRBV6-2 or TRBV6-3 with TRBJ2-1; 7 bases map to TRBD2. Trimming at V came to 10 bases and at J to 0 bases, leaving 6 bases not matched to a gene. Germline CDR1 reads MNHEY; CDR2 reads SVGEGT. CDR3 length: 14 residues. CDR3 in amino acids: CATSWEGSYNEQFF. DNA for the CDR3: TGTGCCACCTCCTGGGAGGGCTCCTACAATGAGCAGTTCTTC.

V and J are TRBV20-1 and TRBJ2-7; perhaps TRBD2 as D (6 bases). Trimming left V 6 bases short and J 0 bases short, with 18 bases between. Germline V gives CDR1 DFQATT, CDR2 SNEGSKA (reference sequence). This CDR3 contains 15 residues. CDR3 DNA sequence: TGCAGTGCCAGTCGTGGAGCCGGGAGCTCCTACGAGCAGTACTTC. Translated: CSASRGAGSSYEQYF.

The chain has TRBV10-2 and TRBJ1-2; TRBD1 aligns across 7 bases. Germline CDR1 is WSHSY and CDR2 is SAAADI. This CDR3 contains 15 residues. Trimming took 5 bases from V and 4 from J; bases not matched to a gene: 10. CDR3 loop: CASSHTRQGAYGYTF. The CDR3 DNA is TGCGCCAGCAGTCATACTAGACAGGGCGCCTATGGCTACACCTTC.

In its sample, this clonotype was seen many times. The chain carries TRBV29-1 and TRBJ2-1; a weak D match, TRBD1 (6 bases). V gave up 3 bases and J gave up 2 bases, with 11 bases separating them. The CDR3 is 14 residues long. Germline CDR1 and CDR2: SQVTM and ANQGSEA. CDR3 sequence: CSVEGAQAYNEQFF. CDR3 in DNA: TGCAGCGTTGAGGGGGCCCAAGCCTACAATGAGCAGTTCTTC.

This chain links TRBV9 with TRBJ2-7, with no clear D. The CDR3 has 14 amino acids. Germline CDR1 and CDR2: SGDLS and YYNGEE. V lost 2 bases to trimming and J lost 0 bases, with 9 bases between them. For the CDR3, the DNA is TGTGCCAGCAGCGTCGGAAGTTACTCCTACGAGCAGTACTTC. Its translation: CASSVGSYSYEQYF.

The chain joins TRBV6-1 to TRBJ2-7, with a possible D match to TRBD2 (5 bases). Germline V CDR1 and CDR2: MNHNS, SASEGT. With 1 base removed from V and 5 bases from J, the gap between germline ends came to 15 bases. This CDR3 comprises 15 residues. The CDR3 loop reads CASSEVGRPGNEQYF. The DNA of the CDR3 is TGTGCCAGCAGTGAAGTGGGTAGACCGGGGAACGAGCAGTACTTC.

CDR3 sequence: CSAGTQWGISPLHF. The CDR3 coding sequence is TGCAGTGCCGGGACCCAGTGGGGCATCTCACCCCTCCACTTT. The chain couples TRBV20-1 to TRBJ1-6, with D tentatively TRBD1 (5 bases). The V end was cut by 6 bases, the J end by 10 bases, with 19 bases between. Germline CDR1 is DFQATT and CDR2 is SNEGSKA (reference sequence). The CDR3 extends over 14 amino acids.

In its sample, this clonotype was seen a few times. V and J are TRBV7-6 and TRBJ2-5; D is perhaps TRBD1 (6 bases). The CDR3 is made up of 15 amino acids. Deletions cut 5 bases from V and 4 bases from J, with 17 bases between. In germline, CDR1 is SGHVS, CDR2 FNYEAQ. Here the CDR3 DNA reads TGTGCCAGCAGCCCAAGGGGGATCAGGGGAGAGACCCAGTACTTC. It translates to CASSPRGIRGETQYF.

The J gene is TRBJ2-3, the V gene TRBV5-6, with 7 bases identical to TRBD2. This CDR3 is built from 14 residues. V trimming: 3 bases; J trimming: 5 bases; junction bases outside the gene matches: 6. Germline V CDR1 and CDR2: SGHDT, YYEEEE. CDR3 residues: CASSSRDYEDTQYF. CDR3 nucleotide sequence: TGTGCCAGCAGCTCCCGGGACTATGAAGATACGCAGTATTTT. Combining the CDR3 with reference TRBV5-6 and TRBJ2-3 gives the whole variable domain DAGVTQSPTHLIKTRGQQVTLRCSPKSGHDTVSWYQQALGQGPQFIFQYYEEEERQRGNFPDRFSGHQFPNYSSELNVNALLLGDSALYLCASSSRDYEDTQYFGPGTRLTVL.

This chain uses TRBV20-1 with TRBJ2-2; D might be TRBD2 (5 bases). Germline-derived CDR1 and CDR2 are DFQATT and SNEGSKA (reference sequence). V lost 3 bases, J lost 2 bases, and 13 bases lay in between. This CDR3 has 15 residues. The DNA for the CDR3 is TGCAGTGCTAGCGCGCGGACTCGCAACACCGGGGAGCTGTTTTTT. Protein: CSASARTRNTGELFF.

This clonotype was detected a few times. CDR3 in amino acids: CASSFWGSNTEAFF. CDR3 in DNA: TGTGCCAGCAGCTTTTGGGGTAGTAACACTGAAGCTTTCTTT. The chain uses TRBV5-6 and TRBJ1-1; D is unclear. The germline V gene encodes CDR1 SGHDT and CDR2 YYEEEE. V lost 2 bases, J lost 2 bases, and 10 bases lay in between. There are 14 residues in the CDR3.

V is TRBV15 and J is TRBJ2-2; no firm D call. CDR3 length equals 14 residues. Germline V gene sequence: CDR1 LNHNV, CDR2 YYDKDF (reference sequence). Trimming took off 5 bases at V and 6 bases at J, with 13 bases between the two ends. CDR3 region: CATSSRSGAGELFF. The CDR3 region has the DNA TGTGCCACCAGCTCCCGATCTGGGGCCGGGGAGCTGTTTTTT.

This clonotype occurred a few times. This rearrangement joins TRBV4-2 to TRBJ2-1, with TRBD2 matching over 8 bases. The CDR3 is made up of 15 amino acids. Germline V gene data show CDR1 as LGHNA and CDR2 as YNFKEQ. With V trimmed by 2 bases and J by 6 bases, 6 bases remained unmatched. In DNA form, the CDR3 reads TGTGCCAGCAGCCAAAAGCGGGGGCAGAGCAATGAGCAGTTCTTC. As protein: CASSQKRGQSNEQFF.

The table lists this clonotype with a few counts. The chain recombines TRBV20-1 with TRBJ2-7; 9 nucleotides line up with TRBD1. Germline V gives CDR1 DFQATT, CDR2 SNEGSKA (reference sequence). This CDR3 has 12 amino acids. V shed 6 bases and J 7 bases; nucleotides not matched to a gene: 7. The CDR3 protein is CSAGQGLGEQYF. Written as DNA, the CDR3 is TGCAGTGCAGGACAGGGGTTGGGGGAGCAGTACTTC.

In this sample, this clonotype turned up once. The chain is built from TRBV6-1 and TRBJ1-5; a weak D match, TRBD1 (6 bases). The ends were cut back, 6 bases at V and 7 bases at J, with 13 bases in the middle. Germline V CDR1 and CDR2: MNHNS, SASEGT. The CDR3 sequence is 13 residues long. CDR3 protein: CASSWAGEQPQHF. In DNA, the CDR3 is TGTGCCAGCAGCTGGGCAGGGGAACAGCCCCAGCATTTT.

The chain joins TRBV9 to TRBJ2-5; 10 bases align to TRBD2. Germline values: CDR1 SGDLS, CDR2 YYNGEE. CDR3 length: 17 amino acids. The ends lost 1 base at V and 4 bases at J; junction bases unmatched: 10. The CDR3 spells CASSVTTSGRAGETQYF. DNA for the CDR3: TGTGCCAGCAGCGTAACCACCAGCGGGAGGGCGGGAGAGACCCAGTACTTC.

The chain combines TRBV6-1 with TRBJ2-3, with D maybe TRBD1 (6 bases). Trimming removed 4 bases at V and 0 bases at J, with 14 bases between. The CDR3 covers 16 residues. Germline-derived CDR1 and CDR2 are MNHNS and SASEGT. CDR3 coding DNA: TGTGCCAGCAGTGCAGGGGCTAGCCTCAGCACAGATACGCAGTATTTT. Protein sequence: CASSAGASLSTDTQYF.

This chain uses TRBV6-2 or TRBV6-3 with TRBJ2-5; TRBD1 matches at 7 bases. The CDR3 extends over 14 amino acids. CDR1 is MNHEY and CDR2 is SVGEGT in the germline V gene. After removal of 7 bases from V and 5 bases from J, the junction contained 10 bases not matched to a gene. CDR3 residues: CASNIRGMAETQYF. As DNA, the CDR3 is TGTGCCAGCAATATCAGGGGGATGGCGGAGACCCAGTACTTC.

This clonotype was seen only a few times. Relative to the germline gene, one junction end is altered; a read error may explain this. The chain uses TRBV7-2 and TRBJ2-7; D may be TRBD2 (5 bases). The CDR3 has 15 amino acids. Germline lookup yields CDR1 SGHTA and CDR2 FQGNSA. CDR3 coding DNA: TGTGCCAGCAGCCTAGCTGAGCTAGCCTACTACGAGCAGTACTTC. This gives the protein CASSLAELAYYEQYF.

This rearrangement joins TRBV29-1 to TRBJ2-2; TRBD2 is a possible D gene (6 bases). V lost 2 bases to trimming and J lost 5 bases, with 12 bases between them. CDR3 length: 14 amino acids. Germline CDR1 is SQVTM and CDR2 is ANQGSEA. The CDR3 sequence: CSVERDSGTGELFF. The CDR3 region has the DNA TGCAGCGTTGAACGGGACTCTGGGACCGGGGAGCTGTTTTTT.

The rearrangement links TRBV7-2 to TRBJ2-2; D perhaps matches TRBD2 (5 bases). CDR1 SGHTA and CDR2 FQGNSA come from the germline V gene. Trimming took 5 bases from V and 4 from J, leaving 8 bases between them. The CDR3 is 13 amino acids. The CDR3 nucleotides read TGTGCCAGCAGCAAAGGGAGCACCGGGGAGCTGTTTTTT. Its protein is CASSKGSTGELFF.

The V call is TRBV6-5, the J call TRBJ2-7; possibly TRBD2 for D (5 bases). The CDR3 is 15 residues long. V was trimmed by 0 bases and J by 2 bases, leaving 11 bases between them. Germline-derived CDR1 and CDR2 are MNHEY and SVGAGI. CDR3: CASSYSRGPTYEQYF. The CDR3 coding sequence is TGTGCCAGCAGTTACTCTCGAGGGCCAACCTACGAGCAGTACTTC.

CDR3 bases: TGCGCCAGCAGCCAGTCTGTTGCAGGGCTTTTGTTCTTC. It yields the protein CASSQSVAGLLFF. V is TRBV4-3 and J is TRBJ2-1, with D tentatively TRBD1 (5 bases). V lost 3 bases to trimming and J lost 15 bases, with 18 bases between them. This CDR3 is 13 amino acids long. Looked up from germline, CDR1 is LGHNA and CDR2 is YSLEER.

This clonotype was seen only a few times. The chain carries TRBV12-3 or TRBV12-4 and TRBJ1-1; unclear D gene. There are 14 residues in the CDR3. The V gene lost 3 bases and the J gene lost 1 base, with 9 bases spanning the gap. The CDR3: CASSFRPTNTEAFF. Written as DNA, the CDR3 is TGTGCCAGCAGTTTCAGGCCCACGAACACTGAAGCTTTCTTT.

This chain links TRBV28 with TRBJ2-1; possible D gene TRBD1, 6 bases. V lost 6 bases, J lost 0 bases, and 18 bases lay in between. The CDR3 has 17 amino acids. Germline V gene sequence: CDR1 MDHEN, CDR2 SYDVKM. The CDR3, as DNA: TGTGCCAGCAGCCCCGGGGACACCACAAGCTCCTACAATGAGCAGTTCTTC. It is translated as CASSPGDTTSSYNEQFF.

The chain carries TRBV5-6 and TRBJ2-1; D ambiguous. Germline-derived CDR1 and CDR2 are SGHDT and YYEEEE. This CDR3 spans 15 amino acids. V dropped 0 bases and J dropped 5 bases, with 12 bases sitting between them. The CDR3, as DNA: TGTGCCAGCAGCTTGGCGCTGGAGTCAGACAATGAGCAGTTCTTC. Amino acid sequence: CASSLALESDNEQFF.

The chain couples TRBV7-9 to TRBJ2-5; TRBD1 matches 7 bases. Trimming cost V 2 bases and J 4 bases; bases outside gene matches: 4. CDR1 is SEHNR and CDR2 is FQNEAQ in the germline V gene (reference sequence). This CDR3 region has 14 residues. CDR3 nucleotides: TGTGCCAGCAGCTTATCGAGACAGGGAGAGACCCAGTACTTC. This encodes CASSLSRQGETQYF.

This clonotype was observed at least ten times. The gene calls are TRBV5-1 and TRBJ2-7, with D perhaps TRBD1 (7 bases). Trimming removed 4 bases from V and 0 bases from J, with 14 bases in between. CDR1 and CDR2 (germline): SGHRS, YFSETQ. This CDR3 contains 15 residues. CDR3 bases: TGCGCCAGCAGCACACGACAGGGAGGCTCCTACGAGCAGTACTTC. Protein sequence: CASSTRQGGSYEQYF.

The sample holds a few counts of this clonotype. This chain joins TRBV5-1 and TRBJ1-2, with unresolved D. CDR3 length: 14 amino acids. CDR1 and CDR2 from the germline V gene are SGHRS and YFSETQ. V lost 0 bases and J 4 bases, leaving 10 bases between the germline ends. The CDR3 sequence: CASSLEWEGYGYTF. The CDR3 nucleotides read TGCGCCAGCAGCTTGGAATGGGAGGGCTATGGCTACACCTTC.

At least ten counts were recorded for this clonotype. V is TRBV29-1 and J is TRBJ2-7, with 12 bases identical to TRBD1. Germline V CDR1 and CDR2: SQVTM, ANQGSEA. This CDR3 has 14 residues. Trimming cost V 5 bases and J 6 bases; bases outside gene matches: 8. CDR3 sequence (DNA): TGCAGCGTTATGGGACAGGGGGCTTTTTCCGAGCAGTACTTC. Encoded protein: CSVMGQGAFSEQYF.